This TCR beta chain was sequenced for a study of blood T cell repertoires in COVID-19. As for the study in general: Samples of COVID-19 (acute and convalescent) were obtained from the United States, Italy and Spain. Sources were T cells, B-cell-depleted T cells, or PBMCs; the material itself was cDNA or gDNA.

Profiled with immunoSEQ multiplex PCR; TCRdb holds only in-frame clones, not every one. The repertoire consists of a few hundred thousand clones, with 85% occurring once and the leading ten covering roughly 3.7%. This clone was recorded once. Sequencing was carried out using peripheral blood. The TCR comes from a young woman with acute or convalescent COVID-19.

CDR3 bases: TGTGCCAGCAGCGTAGGGGACAGGACTGAAGCTTTCTTT. Its protein product is CASSVGDRTEAFF. The V and J genes are TRBV9 and TRBJ1-1; 8 bases agree with TRBD1. CDR1 and CDR2 (germline): SGDLS, YYNGEE. This CDR3 spans 13 amino acids. The J segment lost 5 bases and the V segment lost 0 bases, leaving 0 bases of the junction unmatched.